The entry below describes one T cell receptor beta chain. Its antigen remains unknown. Sample barcodes and UMIs were carried by the TCR alpha and TCR beta cDNA libraries that 5'RACE generated with constant-segment primers. TCRdb re-called the 5' RACE reads with MiXCR, one entry per CDR3 protein. The sample holds 450,000 to 650,000 distinct CDR3 sequences, roughly 17% seen once. This CDR3 contains 13 residues. The V and J ends lost 7 bases and 6 bases, in that order; junction bases with no gene match: 9. Germline assignment: CDR1 SNHLY and CDR2 FYNNEI. This sample is part of a study of T-cell memory formation after mild COVID-19. The study, taken as a whole, reports: Memory cells collected pre-infection included some clones that later responded, suggesting cross-reactive memory joined. A balance of CD4 and CD8 characterized clones contracting day 15 to 85, whereas later expanders leaned CD4+. Shrinking CD4+ clones were chiefly CM and EM; CD8+ ones were chiefly EMRA.

The TCR sequence derives from an adult woman who had mild COVID-19 (a few samples of this study predate the infection). Cell type and time point are not known. Sample: PBMCs or a T cell subset sorted from them (not recorded which). This chain links TRBV2 with TRBJ2-7, with TRBD2 identical over 7 bases. Written as DNA, the CDR3 is TGTGCCAGCAAGGGACCCTCGGGGGGCGAGCAGTACTTC. Residues: CASKGPSGGEQYF.